Listed here are 7 T cell receptor beta chains from one sample, sequenced in a study of metastatic and nonmetastatic thyroid tumors. TCRdb redid the clone calls on the PCR reads using MiXCR. The sample includes over 20,000 clones, 10% to 15% seen only once; the top ten take roughly 24%. Thyroid surgery was preceded by no treatment in any patient. The sequencing sample was made of blood. These receptors all stem from a female donor with papillary thyroid cancer or a benign thyroid nodule (not recorded which). Some clones in this sample may be carry-over from other donors' samples.

There are a few counts of this clone. This may be a read error: a much more frequent sequence differs by one nucleotide. In this CDR3 the conserved last residue, phenylalanine or tryptophan, is missing, so a read error is likely. The rearrangement joins TRBV7-2 to TRBJ2-5; no firm D call. V gave up 1 base and J gave up 3 bases, with 6 bases separating them. The germline V gene has CDR1 SGHTA and CDR2 FQGNSA. CDR3 size: 13 residues. In DNA form, the CDR3 reads TGTGCCAGCAGCTTAGATGCAGAAGAGACCCAGTACTCC. Translating it yields CASSLDAEETQYS.

There are many counts of this clone. The V gene is TRBV10-2, the J gene TRBJ2-3, with 9 bases identical to TRBD2. CDR3 size: 14 residues. Trimming cost V 6 bases and J 5 bases; bases outside gene matches: 6. Germline loops: CDR1 WSHSY, CDR2 SAAADI. The CDR3 bases are TGCGCCAGCAGGATAGCGGGGGTGCAAGATACGCAGTATTTT. The encoded protein is CASRIAGVQDTQYF.

The chain uses TRBV12-3 or TRBV12-4 and TRBJ2-3; D tentatively fits TRBD1 or TRBD2 (5 bases each). This CDR3 has 13 residues. Trimming took 0 bases from V and 6 from J, leaving 7 bases between them. The CDR3 region has the DNA TGTGCCAGCAGTTTAGCGGGGGTGGATACGCAGTATTTT. Translation: CASSLAGVDTQYF.

This clone came up many times. The chain employs TRBV4-1 and TRBJ1-4, with 9 bases matching TRBD1. This CDR3 spans 14 amino acids. V gave up 6 bases and J gave up 5 bases; unmatched junction bases: 4. Germline-derived CDR1 and CDR2 are MGHRA and YSYEKL. In DNA, the CDR3 is TGCGCCAGCAGGGACAGGGGCGCGAATGAAAAACTGTTTTTT. It translates to CASRDRGANEKLFF.

This chain uses TRBV28 with TRBJ2-2; D remains ambiguous. CDR1 MDHEN and CDR2 SYDVKM come from the germline V gene. Trimming shortened V by 3 bases and J by 5 bases, and 13 bases separated the two germline ends. The CDR3 loop spans 15 amino acids. In nucleotides, the CDR3 is TGTGCCAGCAGTTTGTCCTCTGACGGAACCGGGGAGCTGTTTTTT. Its translation is CASSLSSDGTGELFF.

In its sample, this clone is medium-sized. The CDR3 protein is CASSLSGQPQHF. The CDR3 bases are TGTGCCAGCAGTTTATCGGGACAGCCCCAGCATTTT. The gene calls are TRBV28 and TRBJ1-5; the D is unclear. V shed 1 base and J shed 7 bases, with 5 bases lying between them. There are 12 residues in the CDR3. The V gene's germline CDR1 is MDHEN and CDR2 SYDVKM.

The chain joins TRBV5-1 to TRBJ2-3, with 7 bases matching TRBD1. Germline values: CDR1 SGHRS, CDR2 YFSETQ. CDR3 length equals 14 residues. V lost 4 bases, J lost 9 bases, and 11 bases stayed unmatched. DNA of the CDR3: TGCGCCAGCAGCCCGGGACAGTCCCGAGGGACGCAGTATTTT. This codes for CASSPGQSRGTQYF.